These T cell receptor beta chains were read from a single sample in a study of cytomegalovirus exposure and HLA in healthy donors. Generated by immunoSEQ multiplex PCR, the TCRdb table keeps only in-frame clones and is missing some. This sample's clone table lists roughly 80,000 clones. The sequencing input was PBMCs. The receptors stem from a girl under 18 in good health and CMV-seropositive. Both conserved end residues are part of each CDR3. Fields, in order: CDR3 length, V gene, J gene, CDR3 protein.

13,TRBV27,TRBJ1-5,CASSLGESQPQHF
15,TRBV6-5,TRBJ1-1,CASSRNGQGVTEAFF
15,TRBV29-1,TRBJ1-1,CSVEGVTGPNTEAFF
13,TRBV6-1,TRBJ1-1,CASSEGTGGPAFF
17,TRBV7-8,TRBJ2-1,CASSLGLAVPSYNEQFF
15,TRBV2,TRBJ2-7,CASSASGGPSYEQYF
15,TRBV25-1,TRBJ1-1,CASSESSFAELEAFF
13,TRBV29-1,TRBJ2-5,CSGARGAEETQYF
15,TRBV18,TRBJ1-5,CASSGDTRSNQPQHF
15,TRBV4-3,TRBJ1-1,CASSQEGQGVTEAFF
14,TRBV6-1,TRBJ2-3,CASSDTGFGDTQYF
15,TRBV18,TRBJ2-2,CASSTGTSGSGELFF
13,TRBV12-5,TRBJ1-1,CASGLGGNTEAFF
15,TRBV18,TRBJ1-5,CASSPTGPQNQPQHF
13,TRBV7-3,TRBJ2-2,CASSSQGGGELFF
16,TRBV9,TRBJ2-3,CASSVGASGNTDTQYF
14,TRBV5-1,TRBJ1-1,CASSPGTGNTEAFF
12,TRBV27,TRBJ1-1,CASSLAGEEAFF
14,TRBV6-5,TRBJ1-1,CASSYARLDTEAFF
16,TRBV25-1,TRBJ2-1,CASSESDGGPLGEQFF
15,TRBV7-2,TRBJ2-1,CASSLVGAKGNEQFF
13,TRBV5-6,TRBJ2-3,CASSPGSTDTQYF
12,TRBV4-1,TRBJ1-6,CASSHFNSPLHF
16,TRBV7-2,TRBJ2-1,CASSDNARGAHNEQFF
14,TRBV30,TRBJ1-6,CAWSGQGRNSPLHF
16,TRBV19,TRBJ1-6,CASSIGGTGGHSPLHF
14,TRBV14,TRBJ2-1,CASSQGWGVGEQFF
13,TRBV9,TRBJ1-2,CASSVDETVGYTF
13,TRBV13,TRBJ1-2,CASSYDRNYGYTF
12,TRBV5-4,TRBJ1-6,CASSFGNSPLHF
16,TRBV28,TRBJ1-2,CASSSTGSEYNYGYTF
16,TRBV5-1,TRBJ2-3,CASSLEQGTMTDTQYF
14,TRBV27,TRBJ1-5,CASSLLGANQPQHF
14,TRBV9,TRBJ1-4,CASSVGGYNEKLFF
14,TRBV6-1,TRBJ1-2,CASIPGQGAYGYTF
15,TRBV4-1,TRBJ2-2,CASSQVYSAAGELFF
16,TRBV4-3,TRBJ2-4,CASSQDKGAGKNIQYF
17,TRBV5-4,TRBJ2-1,CASLNSGGRSSYNEQFF
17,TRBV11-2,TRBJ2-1,CASSTLRRQGAYNEQFF
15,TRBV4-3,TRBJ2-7,CASSQDRTSSYEQYF
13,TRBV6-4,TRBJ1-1,CASSDGQGRGAFF
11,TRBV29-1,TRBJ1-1,CSVALFTEAFF
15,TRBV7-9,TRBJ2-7,CASSRQGLGPYEQYF
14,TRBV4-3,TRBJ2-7,CASSPGYADYEQYF